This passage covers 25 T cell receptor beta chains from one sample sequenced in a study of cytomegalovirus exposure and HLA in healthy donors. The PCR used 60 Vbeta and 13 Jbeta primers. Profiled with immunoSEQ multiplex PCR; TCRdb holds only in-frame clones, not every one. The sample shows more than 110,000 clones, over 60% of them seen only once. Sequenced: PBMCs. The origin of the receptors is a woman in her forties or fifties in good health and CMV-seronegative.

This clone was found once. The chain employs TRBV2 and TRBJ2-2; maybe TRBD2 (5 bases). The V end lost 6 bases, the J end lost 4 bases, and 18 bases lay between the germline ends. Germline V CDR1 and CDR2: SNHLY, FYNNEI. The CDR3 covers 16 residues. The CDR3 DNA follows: TGTGCCAGCAGCCCCTTTTCGGGGTCGCGCACCGGGGAGCTGTTTTTT. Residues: CASSPFSGSRTGELFF.

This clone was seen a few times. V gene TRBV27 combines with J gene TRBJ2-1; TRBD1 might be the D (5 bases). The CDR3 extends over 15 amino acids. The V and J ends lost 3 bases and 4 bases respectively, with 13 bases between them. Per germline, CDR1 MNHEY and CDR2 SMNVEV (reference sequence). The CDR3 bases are TGTGCCAGCAGTTTTGGGCTAGGGGCGTACAATGAGCAGTTCTTC. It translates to CASSFGLGAYNEQFF.

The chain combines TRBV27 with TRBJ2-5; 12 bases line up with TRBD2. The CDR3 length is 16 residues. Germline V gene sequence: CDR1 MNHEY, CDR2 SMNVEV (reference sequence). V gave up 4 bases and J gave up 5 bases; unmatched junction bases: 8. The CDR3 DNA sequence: TGTGCCAGCAGTTCCTTGACTAGCGGGGGCGATGAGACCCAGTACTTC. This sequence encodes CASSSLTSGGDETQYF.

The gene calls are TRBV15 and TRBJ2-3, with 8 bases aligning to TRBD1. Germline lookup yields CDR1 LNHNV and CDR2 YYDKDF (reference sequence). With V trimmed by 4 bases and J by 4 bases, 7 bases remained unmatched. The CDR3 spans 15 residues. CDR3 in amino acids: CATSTRQGIADTQYF. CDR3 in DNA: TGTGCCACCAGCACAAGACAGGGGATCGCAGATACGCAGTATTTT.

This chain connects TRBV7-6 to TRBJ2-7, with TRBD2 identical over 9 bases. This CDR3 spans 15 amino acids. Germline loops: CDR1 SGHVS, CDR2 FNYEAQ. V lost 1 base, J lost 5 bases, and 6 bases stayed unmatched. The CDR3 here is CASSLEAGGPHEQYF. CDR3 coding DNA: TGTGCCAGCAGCTTAGAGGCGGGGGGGCCCCACGAGCAGTACTTC.

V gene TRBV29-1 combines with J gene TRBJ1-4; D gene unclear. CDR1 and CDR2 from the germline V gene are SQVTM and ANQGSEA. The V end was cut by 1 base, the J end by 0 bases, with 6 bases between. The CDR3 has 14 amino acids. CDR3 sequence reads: CSVEVAATNEKLFF. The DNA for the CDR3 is TGCAGCGTTGAAGTGGCAGCAACTAATGAAAAACTGTTTTTT. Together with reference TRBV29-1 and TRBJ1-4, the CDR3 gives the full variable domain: SAVISQKPSRDICQRGTSLTIQCQVDSQVTMMFWYRQQPGQSLTLIATANQGSEATYESGFVIDKFPISRPNLTFSTLTVSNMSPEDSSIYLCSVEVAATNEKLFFGSGTQLSVL.

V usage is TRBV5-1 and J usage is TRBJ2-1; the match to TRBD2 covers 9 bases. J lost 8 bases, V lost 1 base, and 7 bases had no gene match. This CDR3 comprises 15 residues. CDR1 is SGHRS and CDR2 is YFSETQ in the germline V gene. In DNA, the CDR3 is TGCGCCAGCAGCTTGATGCCTAGCGGGGTTTATGAGCAGTTCTTC. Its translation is CASSLMPSGVYEQFF.

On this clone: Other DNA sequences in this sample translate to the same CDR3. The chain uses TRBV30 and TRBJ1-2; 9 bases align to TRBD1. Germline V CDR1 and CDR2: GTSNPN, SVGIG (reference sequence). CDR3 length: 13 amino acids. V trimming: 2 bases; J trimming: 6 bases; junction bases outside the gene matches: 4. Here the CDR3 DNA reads TGTGCCTGGAGTCCCGGGACAGGGAATGGCTACACCTTC. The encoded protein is CAWSPGTGNGYTF.

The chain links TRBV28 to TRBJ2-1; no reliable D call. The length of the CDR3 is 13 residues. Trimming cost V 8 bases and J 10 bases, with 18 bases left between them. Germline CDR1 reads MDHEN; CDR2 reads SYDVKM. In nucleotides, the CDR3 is TGTGCCAGCGAAAGACCCGACACTGACGAGCAGTTCTTC. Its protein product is CASERPDTDEQFF.

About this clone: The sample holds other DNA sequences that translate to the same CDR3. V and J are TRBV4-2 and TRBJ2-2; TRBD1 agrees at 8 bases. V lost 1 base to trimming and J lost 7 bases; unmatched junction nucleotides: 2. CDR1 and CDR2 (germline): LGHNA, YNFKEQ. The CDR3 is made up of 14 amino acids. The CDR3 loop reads CASSQGTGFGELFF. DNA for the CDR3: TGTGCCAGCAGCCAAGGGACAGGGTTCGGGGAGCTGTTTTTT.

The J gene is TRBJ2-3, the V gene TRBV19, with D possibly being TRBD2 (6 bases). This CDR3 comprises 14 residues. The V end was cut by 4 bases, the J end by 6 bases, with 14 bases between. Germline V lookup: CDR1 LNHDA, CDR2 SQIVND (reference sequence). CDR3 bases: TGTGCCAGTAGTACGACTAGAGTGTGGGATACGCAGTATTTT. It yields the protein CASSTTRVWDTQYF.

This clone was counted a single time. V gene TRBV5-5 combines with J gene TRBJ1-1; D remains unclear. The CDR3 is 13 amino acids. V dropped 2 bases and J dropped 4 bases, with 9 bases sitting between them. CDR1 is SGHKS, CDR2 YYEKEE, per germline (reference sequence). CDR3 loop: CASSFGQSTEAFF. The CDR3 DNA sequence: TGTGCCAGCAGCTTTGGGCAGAGCACTGAAGCTTTCTTT.

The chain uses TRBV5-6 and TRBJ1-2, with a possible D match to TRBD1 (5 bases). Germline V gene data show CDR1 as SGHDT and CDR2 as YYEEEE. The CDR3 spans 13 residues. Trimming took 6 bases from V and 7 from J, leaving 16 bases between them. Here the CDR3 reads CASKNEGAGGYTF. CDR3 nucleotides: TGTGCCAGCAAGAATGAAGGGGCTGGTGGCTACACCTTC.

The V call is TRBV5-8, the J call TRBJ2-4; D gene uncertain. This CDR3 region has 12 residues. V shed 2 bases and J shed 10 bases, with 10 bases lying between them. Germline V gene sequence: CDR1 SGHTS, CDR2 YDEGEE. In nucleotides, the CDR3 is TGTGCCAGCAGCTTTGCTAAAGAGATTCAGTACTTC. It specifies CASSFAKEIQYF.

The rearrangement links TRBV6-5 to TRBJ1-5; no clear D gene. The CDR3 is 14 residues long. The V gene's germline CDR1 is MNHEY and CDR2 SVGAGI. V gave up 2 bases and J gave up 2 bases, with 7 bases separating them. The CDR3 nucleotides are TGTGCCAGCAGTTACAGCGTGGGCAATCAGCCCCAGCATTTT. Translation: CASSYSVGNQPQHF.

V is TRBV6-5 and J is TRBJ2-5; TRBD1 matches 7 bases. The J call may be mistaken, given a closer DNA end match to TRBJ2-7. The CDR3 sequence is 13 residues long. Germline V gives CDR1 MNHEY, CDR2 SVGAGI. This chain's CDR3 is CASSRQGSYEQYF. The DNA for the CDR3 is TGTGCCAGCAGTCGACAGGGCTCCTACGAGCAGTACTTC.

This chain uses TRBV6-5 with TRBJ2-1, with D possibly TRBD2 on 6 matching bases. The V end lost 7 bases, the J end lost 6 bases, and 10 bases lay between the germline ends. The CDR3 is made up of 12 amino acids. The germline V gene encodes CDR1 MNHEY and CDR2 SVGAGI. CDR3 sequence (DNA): TGTGCCAGCATAGGAGCGGGCAATGAGCAGTTCTTC. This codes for CASIGAGNEQFF.

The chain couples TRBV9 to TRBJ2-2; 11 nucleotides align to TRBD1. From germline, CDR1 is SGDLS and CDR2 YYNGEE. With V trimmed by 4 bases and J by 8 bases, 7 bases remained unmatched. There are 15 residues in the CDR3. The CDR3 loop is CASSPRDRGSGELFF. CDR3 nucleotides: TGTGCCAGCAGCCCCCGGGACAGGGGGAGTGGGGAGCTGTTTTTT. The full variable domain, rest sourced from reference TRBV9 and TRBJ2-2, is DSGVTQTPKHLITATGQRVTLRCSPRSGDLSVYWYQQSLDQGLQFLIQYYNGEERAKGNILERFSAQQFPDLHSELNLSSLELGDSALYFCASSPRDRGSGELFFGEGSRLTVL.

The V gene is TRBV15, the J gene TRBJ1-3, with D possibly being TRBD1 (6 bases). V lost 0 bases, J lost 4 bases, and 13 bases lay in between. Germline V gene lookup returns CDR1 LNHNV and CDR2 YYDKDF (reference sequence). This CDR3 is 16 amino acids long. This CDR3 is CATSRDRGARGNTIYF. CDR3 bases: TGTGCCACCAGCAGAGATCGGGGGGCTAGAGGAAACACCATATATTTT.

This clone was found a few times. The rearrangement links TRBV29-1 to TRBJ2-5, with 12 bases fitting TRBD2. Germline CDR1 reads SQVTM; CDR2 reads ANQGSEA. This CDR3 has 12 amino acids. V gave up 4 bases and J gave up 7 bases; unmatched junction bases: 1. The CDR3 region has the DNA TGCAGCGTTGGGACTAGCGGGACGACCCAGTACTTC. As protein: CSVGTSGTTQYF.

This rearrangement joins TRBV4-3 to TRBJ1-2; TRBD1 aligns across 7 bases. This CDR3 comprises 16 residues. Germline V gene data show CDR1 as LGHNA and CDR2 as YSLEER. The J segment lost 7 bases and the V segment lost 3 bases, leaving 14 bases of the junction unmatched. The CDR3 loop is CASSQNPGQNSLGYTF. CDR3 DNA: TGCGCCAGCAGCCAGAACCCGGGACAGAACTCCCTTGGCTACACCTTC.

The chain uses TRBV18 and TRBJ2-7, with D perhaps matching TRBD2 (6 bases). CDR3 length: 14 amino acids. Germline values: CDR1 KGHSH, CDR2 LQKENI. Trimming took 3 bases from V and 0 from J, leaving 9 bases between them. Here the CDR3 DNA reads TGTGCCAGCTCACCCTCCGGGAGCTCCTACGAGCAGTACTTC. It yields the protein CASSPSGSSYEQYF. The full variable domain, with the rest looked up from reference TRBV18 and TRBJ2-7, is NAGVMQNPRHLVRRRGQEARLRCSPMKGHSHVYWYRQLPEEGLKFMVYLQKENIIDESGMPKERFSAEFPKEGPSILRIQQVVRGDSAAYFCASSPSGSSYEQYFGPGTRLTVT.

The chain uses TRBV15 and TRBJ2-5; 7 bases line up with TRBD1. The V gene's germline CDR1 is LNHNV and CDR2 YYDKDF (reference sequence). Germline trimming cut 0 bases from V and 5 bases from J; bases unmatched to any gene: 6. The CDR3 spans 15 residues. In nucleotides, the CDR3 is TGTGCCACCAGCAGAGATAGAGGGGGCGGGGAGACCCAGTACTTC. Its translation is CATSRDRGGGETQYF.

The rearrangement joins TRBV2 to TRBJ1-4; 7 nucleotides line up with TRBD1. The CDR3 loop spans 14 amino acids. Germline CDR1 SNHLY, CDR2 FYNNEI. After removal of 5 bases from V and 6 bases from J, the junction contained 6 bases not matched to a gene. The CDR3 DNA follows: TGTGCCAGCAGTTTAAACAGGGGAGATGAAAAACTGTTTTTT. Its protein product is CASSLNRGDEKLFF. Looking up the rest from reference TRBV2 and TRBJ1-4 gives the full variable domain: EPEVTQTPSHQVTQMGQEVILRCVPISNHLYFYWYRQILGQKVEFLVSFYNNEISEKSEIFDDQFSVERPDGSNFTLKIRSTKLEDSAMYFCASSLNRGDEKLFFGSGTQLSVL.

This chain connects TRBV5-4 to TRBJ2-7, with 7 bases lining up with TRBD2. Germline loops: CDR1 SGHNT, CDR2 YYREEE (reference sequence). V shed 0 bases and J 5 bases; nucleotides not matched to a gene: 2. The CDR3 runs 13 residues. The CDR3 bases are TGTGCCAGCAGCTTGGCGGGAGGTGACGAGCAGTACTTC. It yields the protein CASSLAGGDEQYF.